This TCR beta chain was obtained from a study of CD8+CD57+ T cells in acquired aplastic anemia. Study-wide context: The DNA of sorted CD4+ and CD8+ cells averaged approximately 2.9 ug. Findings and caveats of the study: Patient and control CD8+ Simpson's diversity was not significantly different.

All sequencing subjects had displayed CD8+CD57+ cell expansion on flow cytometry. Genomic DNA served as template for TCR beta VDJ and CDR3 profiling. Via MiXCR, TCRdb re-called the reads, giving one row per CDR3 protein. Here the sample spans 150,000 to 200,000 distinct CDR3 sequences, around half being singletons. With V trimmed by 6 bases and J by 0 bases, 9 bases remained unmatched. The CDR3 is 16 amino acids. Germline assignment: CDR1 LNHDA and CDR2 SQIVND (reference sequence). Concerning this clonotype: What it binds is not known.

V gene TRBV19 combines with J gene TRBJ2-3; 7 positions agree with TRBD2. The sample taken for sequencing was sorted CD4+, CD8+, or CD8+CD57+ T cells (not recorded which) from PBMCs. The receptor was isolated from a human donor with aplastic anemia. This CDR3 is CASRSGARPSTDTQYF. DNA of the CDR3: TGTGCCAGTAGAAGCGGGGCCAGACCTAGCACAGATACGCAGTATTTT.